Below are 14 T cell receptor beta chains sequenced from a single sample in a study of blood T cells in healthy people across ages. Together with a sample-barcoded 5' primer, a J-beta primer mix was included in a second PCR lasting about 7 to 11 cycles. In TCRdb, the 5' RACE reads were re-called with MiXCR into one record per CDR3 protein. The sample records 850,000 to 950,000 distinct CDR3 sequences, around 26% being singletons. The sequenced material came from blood. These receptors originate from a woman of 80 years or more in good health.

This chain links TRBV12-3 or TRBV12-4 with TRBJ1-5; D may be TRBD1 (6 bases). The V end lost 3 bases, the J end lost 0 bases, and 12 bases lay between the germline ends. The CDR3 totals 16 residues. The CDR3 is CASSLGGSYSNQPQHF. DNA of the CDR3: TGTGCCAGCAGTTTGGGGGGCAGTTATAGCAATCAGCCCCAGCATTTT.

The table lists this clonotype with many counts. The V call is TRBV7-9, the J call TRBJ2-1, with D possibly TRBD2 on 5 matching bases. Germline lookup yields CDR1 SEHNR and CDR2 FQNEAQ (reference sequence). The CDR3 is made up of 16 amino acids. Trimming took off 0 bases at V and 2 bases at J, with 11 bases between the two ends. The DNA for the CDR3 is TGTGCCAGCAGCTTAGCAGGTCGAGGGACCTACAATGAGCAGTTCTTC. Translating it yields CASSLAGRGTYNEQFF.

The chain has TRBV5-1 and TRBJ2-4; 9 bases are shared with TRBD1. CDR3 size: 15 residues. V trimming: 0 bases; J trimming: 7 bases; junction bases outside the gene matches: 5. From germline, CDR1 is SGHRS and CDR2 YFSETQ. Here the CDR3 DNA reads TGCGCCAGCAGCTTGGTCGGCGGACAGGGGAACATTCAGTACTTC. It yields the protein CASSLVGGQGNIQYF.

A few counts support this clonotype. V gene TRBV7-2 combines with J gene TRBJ2-5; D not certain. Germline V gene lookup returns CDR1 SGHTA and CDR2 FQGNSA. The CDR3 runs 13 residues. Deletions cut 6 bases from V and 11 bases from J, with 19 bases between. This CDR3 is CASSVTRYSGQYF. The CDR3 DNA sequence: TGTGCCAGCAGTGTGACACGCTACAGTGGGCAGTACTTC.

Notes on this clonotype: A read error may produce the germline difference seen at one junction end. The genes are TRBV5-1 and TRBJ2-7; 7 bases fit TRBD1. The germline CDR1 and CDR2 sequences are SGHRS and YFSETQ. CDR3 size: 15 residues. In nucleotides, the CDR3 is TGCGTCAGCAGCGTGCGACCCGGGACAGACTACGAGCAGTACTTC. It specifies CVSSVRPGTDYEQYF.

This clonotype was seen many times. This chain connects TRBV4-2 to TRBJ2-5, with 9 bases identical to TRBD1. Germline V gene data show CDR1 as LGHNA and CDR2 as YNFKEQ. This CDR3 region has 16 residues. Trimming cost V 1 base and J 1 base; bases outside gene matches: 4. The CDR3 protein is CASSQGTGALQETQYF. The CDR3, as DNA: TGTGCCAGCAGCCAAGGGACAGGGGCCCTCCAAGAGACCCAGTACTTC.

This clonotype was detected only a few times. This rearrangement joins TRBV18 to TRBJ2-7, with D perhaps TRBD2 (7 bases). The CDR3 is made up of 15 amino acids. Trimming shortened V by 6 bases and J by 1 base, and 16 bases separated the two germline ends. CDR1 is KGHSH, CDR2 LQKENI, per germline. The CDR3, as DNA: TGTGCCAGCTCTCGGGATGGGGGGGCTTCCTACGAGCAGTACTTC. This sequence encodes CASSRDGGASYEQYF. Filled out from reference TRBV18 and TRBJ2-7, the complete variable domain reads NAGVMQNPRHLVRRRGQEARLRCSPMKGHSHVYWYRQLPEEGLKFMVYLQKENIIDESGMPKERFSAEFPKEGPSILRIQQVVRGDSAAYFCASSRDGGASYEQYFGPGTRLTVT.

This clonotype was counted only a few times. V and J are TRBV10-3 and TRBJ2-1; D is uncertain. Germline loops: CDR1 ENHRY, CDR2 SYGVKD. V was clipped by 5 bases and J by 5 bases, with 4 bases between them. The CDR3 is 11 amino acids. CDR3 loop: CAISKDNEQFF. The CDR3 coding sequence is TGTGCCATCAGTAAGGACAATGAGCAGTTCTTC.

This clonotype has a handful of counts. The V and J genes are TRBV27 and TRBJ2-4, with a tentative D call TRBD2 (6 bases). CDR3 size: 13 residues. V was shortened by 3 bases and J by 9 bases, with 12 bases between the two germline ends. Per the germline V gene, CDR1 is MNHEY and CDR2 is SMNVEV (reference sequence). The chain's CDR3 is CASSFYSGGIQYF. In DNA form, the CDR3 reads TGTGCCAGCAGTTTTTATTCCGGGGGCATTCAGTACTTC.

A word on this clonotype: This may arise from a read error, as a much more abundant clone is one base away. The chain recombines TRBV5-1 with TRBJ2-1; D is unresolved. This CDR3 comprises 15 residues. V was cut by 0 bases and J by 4 bases, with 11 bases left in between. Germline CDR1 is SGHRS and CDR2 is YFSETQ. The CDR3 coding sequence is TGCGCCAGCAGCTTGGACGCCCCGATTTACAATGAGCAGTTCTTC. Translated, it gives CASSLDAPIYNEQFF.

This clonotype has a handful of counts. The rearrangement links TRBV4-2 to TRBJ2-3; maybe TRBD1 (6 bases). The V gene lost 5 bases and the J gene lost 0 bases, with 12 bases spanning the gap. The CDR3 is made up of 15 amino acids. Germline CDR1 and CDR2: LGHNA and YNFKEQ. CDR3 nucleotides: TGTGCCAGCAGCAAAAACAGGGTTAGCACAGATACGCAGTATTTT. Amino acids: CASSKNRVSTDTQYF.

At least ten counts were recorded for this clonotype. The rearrangement joins TRBV7-2 to TRBJ2-5; 8 positions agree with TRBD1. After removal of 7 bases from V and 5 bases from J, the junction contained 6 bases not matched to a gene. Germline lookup yields CDR1 SGHTA and CDR2 FQGNSA. CDR3 length equals 13 residues. The chain's CDR3 is CASTGGEWETQYF. CDR3 sequence (DNA): TGTGCCAGCACAGGGGGCGAGTGGGAGACCCAGTACTTC.

On this clonotype: A much bigger clone sits one base away, suggesting this may be a read error. The V call is TRBV18, the J call TRBJ1-2, with TRBD1 identical over 8 bases. The CDR3 is made up of 15 amino acids. The germline CDR1 and CDR2 sequences are KGHSH and LQKENI. The CDR3 loop is CARSPDRGPNYGYTF. The CDR3 DNA reads TGTGCCCGCTCACCTGACAGGGGCCCTAACTATGGCTACACCTTC. The full variable domain, with the rest looked up from reference TRBV18 and TRBJ1-2, is NAGVMQNPRHLVRRRGQEARLRCSPMKGHSHVYWYRQLPEEGLKFMVYLQKENIIDESGMPKERFSAEFPKEGPSILRIQQVVRGDSAAYFCARSPDRGPNYGYTFGSGTRLTVV.

This clonotype was seen ten or more times. The rearrangement links TRBV25-1 to TRBJ1-2, with D hard to call. Trimming shortened V by 6 bases and J by 4 bases, and 12 bases separated the two germline ends. Germline CDR1 MGHDK, CDR2 SYGVNS. This CDR3 is 13 amino acids long. The CDR3 DNA sequence: TGTGCCAGCAGACCCGGGTCCTTCTATGGCTACACCTTC. Protein: CASRPGSFYGYTF.